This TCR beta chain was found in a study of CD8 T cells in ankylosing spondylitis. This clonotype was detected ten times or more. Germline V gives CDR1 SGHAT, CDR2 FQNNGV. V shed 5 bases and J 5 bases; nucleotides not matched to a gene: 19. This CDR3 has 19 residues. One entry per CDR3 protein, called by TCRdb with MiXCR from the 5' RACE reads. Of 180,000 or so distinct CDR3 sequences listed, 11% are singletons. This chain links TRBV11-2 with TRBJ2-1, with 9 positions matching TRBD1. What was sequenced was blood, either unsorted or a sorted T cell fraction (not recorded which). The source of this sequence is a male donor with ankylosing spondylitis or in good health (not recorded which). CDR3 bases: TGTGCCAGCAGCCTTTACCCTAAAATAGGGACAGGGAACAACAATGAGCAGTTCTTC. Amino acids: CASSLYPKIGTGNNNEQFF.